This passage covers 23 T cell receptor beta chains from one sample sequenced in a study of T cells after yellow fever vaccination (dated by TCRdb to the late 2010s). The receptor library was made with 5' RACE. Sequenced using an Illumina NovaSeq 6000. The raw public reads went through TCRdb reprocessing: fastp at Q25, MiXCR clone calling, in-frame beta chains kept. Rows matching on CDR3 protein sequence are summarized as one entry with the most common DNA and genes. In all, the sample holds fewer than 350,000 distinct CDR3 sequences, and around 4.5% of those were seen once. The ten largest make up 15% to 20% of the sample. The treatment or condition label, as the study defines it: live attenuated yellow fever vaccine strain. The input for sequencing was PBMCs, taken 15 days after the yellow fever booster vaccination. The receptors were gathered from a man aged 18 to 35 who received the YFV17D yellow fever vaccine.

This clonotype was detected many times. The chain joins TRBV27 to TRBJ2-7, with TRBD2 identical over 8 bases. The CDR3 is 13 residues long. The V segment lost 3 bases and the J segment 3 bases; nucleotides outside the gene matches: 1. In germline, CDR1 is MNHEY, CDR2 SMNVEV (reference sequence). This CDR3 reads CASSFTSGYEQYF. The CDR3 DNA reads TGTGCCAGCAGTTTTACTAGCGGCTACGAGCAGTACTTC.

The table lists this clonotype with a few counts. The gene calls are TRBV3-1 and TRBJ2-6; the D is unclear. Trimming left V 6 bases short and J 0 bases short, with 6 bases between. CDR1 is LGHDT, CDR2 YNNKEL, per germline (reference sequence). The CDR3 loop spans 14 amino acids. The CDR3 spells CASSTSSGANVLTF. The CDR3 nucleotides are TGTGCCAGCAGTACCAGCTCTGGGGCCAACGTCCTGACTTTC.

This chain connects TRBV12-3 or TRBV12-4 to TRBJ2-6; D remains ambiguous. V gave up 5 bases and J gave up 2 bases, with 7 bases separating them. The CDR3 runs to 14 residues. This CDR3 is CASSPSPGANVLTF. The CDR3 DNA follows: TGTGCCAGCAGTCCGTCGCCTGGGGCCAACGTCCTGACTTTC.

This clonotype was detected ten times or more. The chain joins TRBV7-2 to TRBJ2-1; D ambiguous. Germline CDR1 and CDR2: SGHTA and FQGNSA. V lost 1 base and J 4 bases, leaving 11 bases between the germline ends. The CDR3 loop spans 15 amino acids. CDR3 nucleotide sequence: TGTGCCAGCAGCTTAGTTGGCGGTGCTTACAATGAGCAGTTCTTC. Encoded protein: CASSLVGGAYNEQFF.

This clonotype occurred many times. V gene TRBV20-1 combines with J gene TRBJ2-3, with 7 bases lining up with TRBD2. Losses at the gene ends were 0 bases for V and 7 bases for J; bases not matched to a gene: 10. This CDR3 comprises 15 residues. Germline V CDR1 and CDR2: DFQATT, SNEGSKA (reference sequence). The CDR3 DNA reads as TGCAGTGCTAGAGATCATCTAGCGGTGAAGAATACGCAGTATTTT. Translation: CSARDHLAVKNTQYF.

The chain recombines TRBV20-1 with TRBJ1-2; D gene ambiguous. This CDR3 spans 14 amino acids. Trimming removed 5 bases from V and 2 bases from J, with 15 bases in between. Looked up from germline, CDR1 is DFQATT and CDR2 is SNEGSKA (reference sequence). Here the CDR3 DNA reads TGCAGTGCTCGGGGAGCTGGCAGCAACTATGGCTACACCTTC. Its protein product is CSARGAGSNYGYTF.

This clonotype was seen a few times. The chain carries TRBV7-3 and TRBJ2-3; TRBD1 might be the D (5 bases). In germline, CDR1 is SGHTA, CDR2 FQGTGA. This CDR3 comprises 15 residues. The V and J ends lost 5 bases and 3 bases respectively, with 15 bases between them. The CDR3 DNA reads as TGTGCCAGCAGCCCCAAGACAGCACGGACAGATACGCAGTATTTT. Its protein is CASSPKTARTDTQYF.

In this sample, this clonotype turned up a few times. J is TRBJ2-3 and V is TRBV15; D is unresolved. Deletions cut 7 bases from V and 3 bases from J, with 14 bases between. The CDR3 consists of 14 residues. The germline V gene encodes CDR1 LNHNV and CDR2 YYDKDF (reference sequence). The CDR3 DNA sequence: TGTGCCACCACCCCTTGGGGTGGGACAGATACGCAGTATTTT. Translated, it gives CATTPWGGTDTQYF.

This clonotype was recorded at least ten times. V and J are TRBV11-2 and TRBJ2-7; 12 nucleotides agree with TRBD1. This CDR3 comprises 17 residues. V shed 5 bases and J 5 bases; nucleotides not matched to a gene: 13. Looked up from germline, CDR1 is SGHAT and CDR2 is FQNNGV. CDR3 DNA sequence: TGTGCCAGCAGCCAATATCCTGGGACAGGGGGCTCGGACGAGCAGTACGTC. The encoded protein is CASSQYPGTGGSDEQYV.

This clonotype was recorded many times. The rearrangement links TRBV7-2 to TRBJ1-3, with D uncertain. Per germline, CDR1 SGHTA and CDR2 FQGNSA. V was trimmed by 2 bases and J by 2 bases, leaving 7 bases between them. The CDR3 sequence is 14 residues long. The CDR3, as DNA: TGTGCCAGCAGCTTACGCAGGACTGGAAACACCATATATTTT. Its translation: CASSLRRTGNTIYF.

This clonotype appeared many times. J is TRBJ2-7 and V is TRBV7-9; 9 nucleotides match TRBD1. Germline V CDR1 and CDR2: SEHNR, FQNEAQ (reference sequence). The CDR3 covers 18 residues. After removal of 0 bases from V and 3 bases from J, the junction contained 12 bases not matched to a gene. CDR3 residues: CASSLARLRDREFYEQYF. In DNA form, the CDR3 reads TGTGCCAGCAGCTTAGCGCGGTTAAGGGACAGGGAGTTCTACGAGCAGTACTTC.

This clonotype occurred a few times. The chain combines TRBV7-2 with TRBJ2-5; D gene uncertain. This CDR3 comprises 16 residues. The V gene lost 5 bases and the J gene lost 1 base, with 17 bases spanning the gap. The germline gives CDR1 SGHTA, CDR2 FQGNSA. Here the CDR3 DNA reads TGTGCCAGCAGCCTCGGGTCCTCGAGTGTCCAAGAGACCCAGTACTTC. This codes for CASSLGSSSVQETQYF.

This clonotype has at least ten counts. In DNA form, the CDR3 reads TGTGCCAGCAGTGTACTAGCGGGGGGTGGAGATACGCAGTATTTT. Encoded protein: CASSVLAGGGDTQYF. This sequence joins TRBV6-4 and TRBJ2-3; 12 bases map to TRBD2. Trimming at V came to 4 bases and at J to 5 bases, leaving 4 bases not matched to a gene. This CDR3 is 15 amino acids long. The germline V gene encodes CDR1 MRHNA and CDR2 SNTAGT.

This clonotype was observed many times. The chain combines TRBV4-3 with TRBJ1-2; TRBD1 matches at 9 bases. This CDR3 has 14 residues. V lost 0 bases and J lost 9; bases outside the gene matches: 5. The germline V gene has CDR1 LGHNA and CDR2 YSLEER. The DNA of the CDR3 is TGCGCCAGCAGCCAAGATGGACAGGGGAGGCGCTACACCTTC. Translating gives CASSQDGQGRRYTF.

This clonotype was recorded at least ten times. The chain has TRBV7-7 and TRBJ2-7, with D possibly being TRBD2 (6 bases). Germline V lookup: CDR1 SSHAT, CDR2 FNYEAQ (reference sequence). The CDR3 loop spans 14 amino acids. CDR3 loop: CASSKPDGSDEQYV. CDR3 DNA sequence: TGTGCTAGCAGCAAACCGGACGGGAGCGACGAGCAGTACGTC.

There are many counts of this clonotype. The V and J genes are TRBV7-2 and TRBJ1-1; TRBD1 might be the D (6 bases). The length of the CDR3 is 13 residues. Germline CDR1 is SGHTA and CDR2 is FQGNSA. The V and J ends lost 7 bases and 1 base respectively, with 10 bases between them. CDR3 loop: CASTGQRNTEAFF. The CDR3 DNA sequence: TGTGCCAGCACTGGACAGAGGAACACTGAAGCTTTCTTT.

This clonotype came up a few times. This chain links TRBV20-1 with TRBJ2-7, with TRBD1 matching 8 bases. Germline V gives CDR1 DFQATT, CDR2 SNEGSKA (reference sequence). V lost 7 bases and J lost 4; bases outside the gene matches: 12. This CDR3 spans 14 amino acids. The CDR3 DNA follows: TGCAGTGTTTCCGGACAGGGTCCCGCGTACGAGCAGTACTTC. Residues: CSVSGQGPAYEQYF.

This clonotype has more than one count but fewer than ten. The CDR3 loop is CASSRGDSSYNSPLHF. The CDR3 DNA reads TGTGCCAGCAGCCGAGGCGATAGCTCCTATAATTCACCCCTCCACTTT. The J gene is TRBJ1-6, the V gene TRBV7-2; D gene unclear. The CDR3 runs 16 residues. CDR1 is SGHTA, CDR2 FQGNSA, per germline. V was cut by 5 bases and J by 0 bases, with 11 bases left in between.

This clonotype was detected ten times or more. The V gene is TRBV19, the J gene TRBJ1-2; possibly TRBD1 for D (6 bases). The germline V gene encodes CDR1 LNHDA and CDR2 SQIVND (reference sequence). CDR3 size: 14 residues. V was shortened by 8 bases and J by 4 bases, with 17 bases between the two germline ends. The CDR3 DNA reads as TGTGCCAGTTCGGACAGCCTCTCGGTCTATGGCTACACCTTC. This codes for CASSDSLSVYGYTF.

There are many counts of this clonotype. The V call is TRBV12-3 or TRBV12-4, the J call TRBJ1-2; D not certain. Trimming took 8 bases from V and 4 from J, leaving 20 bases between them. The CDR3 covers 15 residues. The DNA of the CDR3 is TGTGCCAGCTGCGAAACCCTCGGGTATACCTATGGCTACACCTTC. It specifies CASCETLGYTYGYTF.

The chain joins TRBV20-1 to TRBJ1-2, with TRBD1 as a possible D gene (5 bases). The V end was cut by 0 bases, the J end by 2 bases, with 10 bases between. CDR3 length: 14 residues. From germline, CDR1 is DFQATT and CDR2 SNEGSKA (reference sequence). As DNA, the CDR3 is TGCAGTGCTAGAGATCCGACAGAGAACTATGGCTACACCTTC. Its translation: CSARDPTENYGYTF.

This clonotype came up many times. V gene TRBV4-1 combines with J gene TRBJ2-5; TRBD1 matches 7 bases. Per the germline V gene, CDR1 is MGHRA and CDR2 is YSYEKL. The CDR3 totals 16 residues. V was pared by 0 bases and J by 5 bases, with 9 bases of the junction left unmatched. The DNA of the CDR3 is TGCGCCAGCAGCCAAGATTGGAAGGGGGCTGAGGAGACCCAGTACTTC. Translated: CASSQDWKGAEETQYF.

This clonotype was observed a few times. This chain joins TRBV6-5 and TRBJ2-5, with 12 bases lining up with TRBD2. Looked up from germline, CDR1 is MNHEY and CDR2 is SVGAGI. Trimming removed 0 bases from V and 5 bases from J; junction bases left unmatched: 7. This CDR3 spans 17 amino acids. CDR3 in amino acids: CASSYSLAGGLGETQYF. The DNA of the CDR3 is TGTGCCAGCAGTTACTCACTAGCGGGGGGCCTGGGGGAGACCCAGTACTTC.